The sequence of this T cell receptor (beta chain) was determined in a study of blood T cell repertoires in COVID-19. How the authors handled the data: By means of reference gene primer amplification, nucleated cell counts were estimated. Here immunoSEQ multiplex PCR was the method, and the copy in TCRdb shows in-frame clones only, minus some. That table gives V, J and clone size, and the DNA gave D and trimming. The sample holds 170,000 or so clones; about 80% are singletons and the top ten take roughly 28%. CDR1 and CDR2 from the germline V gene are SGHTA and FQGNSA. Trimming took 0 bases from V and 7 from J, leaving 13 bases between them. The length of the CDR3 is 15 residues. This clone was recorded only once.

The genes are TRBV7-2 and TRBJ1-5; perhaps TRBD1 as D (6 bases). The sample taken for sequencing was peripheral blood. The source is a woman in her sixties or seventies with acute or convalescent COVID-19. CDR3 in amino acids: CASSLAWQGSQPQHF. The CDR3 nucleotides read TGTGCCAGCAGCTTAGCGTGGCAGGGGAGCCAGCCCCAGCATTTT.